A selection of T cell receptor beta chains follows, all from one sample in a study of T cells in localized non-small cell lung cancer. Measured with immunoSEQ multiplex PCR; TCRdb has only the in-frame clones, and not every one. This sample has around 69,000 clones; 75% to 90% occur once, and the top ten carry over 1.5%. The source material was peripheral blood, sampled before any cancer treatment. Receptors originate from a woman between 35 and 70 years old with stage I lung adenocarcinoma. Each CDR3 is given with its conserved first and last residue. The D gene is left open where the match is weak. The size field is filled for only some rows; it gives once, few, many or a size class.

CDR3 protein | CDR3 DNA | D gene | clone size | J gene | V gene
CASSGDSSGNTIYF | TGCGCCAGCAGCGGAGACAGCTCTGGAAACACCATATATTTT | NA | NA | TRBJ1-3 | TRBV5-1
CASSPAGQGKGNQPQHF | TGTGCCAGCAGTCCTGCCGGGCAAGGTAAAGGGAATCAGCCCCAGCATTTT | NA | NA | TRBJ1-5 | TRBV2
CASSVEDSLSGTEAFF | TGTGCCAGCAGCGTAGAGGACAGCCTATCGGGCACTGAAGCTTTCTTT | NA | NA | TRBJ1-1 | TRBV9
CASSPTGSNYGYTF | TGTGCCAGCTCACCTACCGGGAGTAACTATGGCTACACCTTC | NA | NA | TRBJ1-2 | TRBV18
CASTPRYSSYEQYF | TGTGCCAGCACCCCAAGGTATAGCTCCTACGAGCAGTACTTC | NA | NA | TRBJ2-7 | TRBV6-5
CASSEEPTPGTEAFF | TGTGCCAGCAGCGAAGAGCCTACACCTGGGACTGAAGCTTTCTTT | NA | NA | TRBJ1-1 | TRBV7-3
CASKELGNSGNTIYF | TGTGCCAGCAAGGAGCTGGGCAACTCTGGAAACACCATATATTTT | NA | NA | TRBJ1-3 | TRBV7-9
CASSSHMWESNQPQHF | TGTGCCAGCAGTTCACACATGTGGGAGTCCAATCAGCCCCAGCATTTT | NA | few | TRBJ1-5 | TRBV28
CASSWTGGTQYF | TGTGCCAGCAGCTGGACAGGGGGTACGCAGTATTTT | TRBD1 | NA | TRBJ2-3 | TRBV11-2
CASSPGTSGGLYNEQFF | TGTGCCAGCAGCCCTGGGACTAGCGGGGGGCTTTACAATGAGCAGTTCTTC | TRBD2 | NA | TRBJ2-1 | TRBV28
CASSLAGDRGRGYTF | TGTGCCAGCAGCTTGGCAGGGGACAGGGGCCGTGGCTACACCTTC | TRBD1 | once | TRBJ1-2 | TRBV5-6
CASSVGIMNTEAFF | TGTGCCAGCAGCGTAGGGATTATGAACACTGAAGCTTTCTTT | NA | NA | TRBJ1-1 | TRBV9
CASSTRGRGEKLFF | TGTGCCAGCAGTACTCGGGGACGCGGCGAAAAACTGTTTTTT | NA | NA | TRBJ1-4 | TRBV6-1
CAWTRVRGADYGYTF | TGTGCCTGGACTCGGGTAAGGGGGGCAGACTATGGCTACACCTTC | NA | few | TRBJ1-2 | TRBV30
CASSTDGALSYGYTF | TGCGCCAGCAGCACCGACGGAGCACTCAGCTATGGCTACACCTTC | NA | few | TRBJ1-2 | TRBV5-1
CASSLVAGNMQETQYF | TGTGCCAGCAGCTTAGTCGCAGGGAATATGCAAGAGACCCAGTACTTC | NA | NA | TRBJ2-5 | TRBV7-2
CASSLLIMNTEAFF | TGTGCCAGCAGCTTACTAATCATGAACACTGAAGCTTTCTTT | NA | NA | TRBJ1-1 | TRBV7-2
CASEPPSGTGTYEQYF | TGTGCCAGCGAGCCCCCCTCCGGGACAGGAACCTACGAGCAGTACTTC | TRBD1 | NA | TRBJ2-7 | TRBV28
CASSLGHHNYGYTF | TGTGCCAGCAGCCTGGGACACCATAACTATGGCTACACCTTC | NA | NA | TRBJ1-2 | TRBV7-2
CASSEARRGETQYF | TGTGCCAGCAGTGAAGCGAGGCGGGGAGAGACCCAGTACTTC | NA | once | TRBJ2-5 | TRBV6-1
CASSPADRGLADTQYF | TGTGCCAGCAGCCCCGCGGACAGGGGGTTAGCAGATACGCAGTATTTT | TRBD1 | once | TRBJ2-3 | TRBV14
CASSRNQGEYGYTF | TGTGCCAGCTCACGCAATCAGGGGGAATATGGCTACACCTTC | TRBD1 | NA | TRBJ1-2 | TRBV18
CASSSRGSNQPQHF | TGTGCCAGCAGCAGCAGGGGGAGCAATCAGCCCCAGCATTTT | TRBD1 | NA | TRBJ1-5 | TRBV6-5
CASSYIGQGVNEQFF | TGTGCCAGCAGTTACATTGGACAGGGGGTTAATGAGCAGTTCTTC | TRBD1 | NA | TRBJ2-1 | TRBV6-5
CASSLTGAYEQYF | TGTGCCAGTAGTTTGACAGGGGCCTACGAGCAGTACTTC | TRBD1 | once | TRBJ2-7 | TRBV19
CASSASLISEAFF | TGTGCCAGCAGCGCATCCCTAATTAGTGAAGCTTTCTTT | NA | NA | TRBJ1-1 | TRBV7-3
CASKTGTEGNEQYF | TGTGCCAGTAAGACCGGGACAGAAGGAAACGAGCAGTACTTC | TRBD1 | NA | TRBJ2-7 | TRBV6-6
CASSSPGGEQYF | TGTGCCAGCAGCTCCCCCGGGGGCGAGCAGTACTTC | NA | NA | TRBJ2-7 | TRBV7-2
CASSLVVTRGTGELFF | TGCGCCAGCAGCTTGGTTGTCACCCGAGGAACCGGGGAGCTGTTTTTT | NA | NA | TRBJ2-2 | TRBV5-1
CAWRKQGSNGELFF | TGTGCCTGGAGGAAACAGGGATCGAACGGGGAGCTGTTTTTT | NA | NA | TRBJ2-2 | TRBV30
CASSLQGLGSFGDSPLHF | TGTGCCAGCAGTTTACAGGGTCTTGGCAGCTTTGGGGATTCACCCCTCCACTTT | NA | NA | TRBJ1-6 | TRBV28
CASSMFGDTEAFF | TGTGCCAGTAGTATGTTTGGGGACACTGAAGCTTTCTTT | NA | NA | TRBJ1-1 | TRBV19
CASSIRQGDEKLFF | TGTGCCAGCAGTATCCGACAGGGAGATGAAAAACTGTTTTTT | TRBD1 | NA | TRBJ1-4 | TRBV28